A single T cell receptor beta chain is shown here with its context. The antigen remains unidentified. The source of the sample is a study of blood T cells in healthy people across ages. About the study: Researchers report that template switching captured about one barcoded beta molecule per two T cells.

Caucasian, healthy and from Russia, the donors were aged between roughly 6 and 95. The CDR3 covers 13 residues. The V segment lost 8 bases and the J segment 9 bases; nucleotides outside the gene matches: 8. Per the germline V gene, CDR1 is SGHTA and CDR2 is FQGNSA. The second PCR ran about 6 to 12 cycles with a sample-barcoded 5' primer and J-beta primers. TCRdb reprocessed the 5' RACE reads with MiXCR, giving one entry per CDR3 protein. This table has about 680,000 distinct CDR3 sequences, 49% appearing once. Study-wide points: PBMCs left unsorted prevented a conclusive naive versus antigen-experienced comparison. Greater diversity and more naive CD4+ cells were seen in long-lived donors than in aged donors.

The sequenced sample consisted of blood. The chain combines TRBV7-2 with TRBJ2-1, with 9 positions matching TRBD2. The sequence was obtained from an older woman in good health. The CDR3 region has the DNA TGTGCCAGCGTGGGGCTAGCGGGATTTGAGCAGTTCTTC. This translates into CASVGLAGFEQFF.